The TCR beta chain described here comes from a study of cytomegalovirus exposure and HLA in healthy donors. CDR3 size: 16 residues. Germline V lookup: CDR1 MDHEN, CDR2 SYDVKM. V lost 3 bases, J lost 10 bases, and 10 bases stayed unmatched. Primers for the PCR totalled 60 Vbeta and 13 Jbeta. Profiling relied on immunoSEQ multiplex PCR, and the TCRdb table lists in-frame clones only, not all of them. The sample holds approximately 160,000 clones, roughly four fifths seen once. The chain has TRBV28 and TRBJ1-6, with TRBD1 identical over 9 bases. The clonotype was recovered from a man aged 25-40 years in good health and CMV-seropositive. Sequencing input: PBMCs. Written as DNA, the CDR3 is TGTGCCAGCAGTTTCCCTCTTGGGACAGGGATGTCACCCCTCCACTTT. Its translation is CASSFPLGTGMSPLHF.